This paragraph reports one T cell receptor beta chain. Assay used: immunoSEQ multiplex PCR; TCRdb lists only in-frame clones, some missing. Of some 50,000 clones listed, roughly nine tenths were seen once; the top ten hold 8.5% to 10%. The data belong to a study of blood T cell repertoires in COVID-19. CDR3 size: 14 residues. Trimming removed 3 bases from V and 0 bases from J, with 9 bases in between. Germline CDR1 SGHTA, CDR2 FQGNSA. The chain joins TRBV7-2 to TRBJ2-7, with D maybe TRBD1 (5 bases). The receptor comes from a human donor in a cohort sampled during active COVID-19. The sample taken for sequencing was peripheral blood. The CDR3, as DNA: TGTGCCAGCAGCTTTGGGGCCGACTCCTACGAGCAGTACTTC. Protein sequence: CASSFGADSYEQYF.